The 17 T cell receptor beta chains below were found in one sample sequenced in a study of T cell responses to AZD1222 COVID-19 vaccine. Some clones are missing from TCRdb's copy, which holds only in-frame ones; the method was immunoSEQ multiplex PCR. The sample has some 95,000 clones; 70% to 90% are singletons. This sample comprised peripheral blood, obtained 28 days after the second AZD1222 dose. These receptors came from an adult who received the AZD1222 COVID-19 vaccine.

The rearrangement links TRBV5-1 to TRBJ2-7; D may be TRBD1 (6 bases). The CDR3 sequence is 13 residues long. The V and J ends lost 2 bases and 7 bases respectively, with 13 bases between them. Germline loops: CDR1 SGHRS, CDR2 YFSETQ. CDR3 protein: CASSLMGAGEQYF. The CDR3 DNA follows: TGCGCCAGCAGCTTAATGGGGGCAGGGGAGCAGTACTTC.

V and J are TRBV6-5 and TRBJ1-2; TRBD1 is a possible D gene (5 bases). CDR3 length: 14 amino acids. The germline gives CDR1 MNHEY, CDR2 SVGAGI. V lost 0 bases, J lost 5 bases, and 10 bases lay in between. The DNA of the CDR3 is TGTGCCAGCAGTTACTCTGGGACCGATTATGGCTACACCTTC. This gives the protein CASSYSGTDYGYTF.

In this sample, this clone turned up a few times. The chain links TRBV27 to TRBJ1-1; tentative D call: TRBD1 (5 bases). CDR1 and CDR2 from the germline V gene are MNHEY and SMNVEV (reference sequence). V was pared by 8 bases and J by 4 bases, with 14 bases between. CDR3 length: 13 amino acids. This chain's CDR3 is CASGWAGGTEAFF. CDR3 DNA: TGTGCCAGCGGATGGGCCGGGGGCACTGAAGCTTTCTTT.

The chain recombines TRBV6-5 with TRBJ1-5, with TRBD1 matching 7 bases. The trim removed 6 bases at V and 5 bases at J, leaving 7 bases unmatched. Germline CDR1 MNHEY, CDR2 SVGAGI. The CDR3 has 14 residues. The CDR3 reads CASSSRGADQPQHF. DNA of the CDR3: TGTGCCAGCAGCTCCAGGGGGGCGGATCAGCCCCAGCATTTT.

The gene calls are TRBV11-2 and TRBJ1-2; possibly TRBD1 for D (5 bases). CDR1 is SGHAT, CDR2 FQNNGV, per germline. Trimming took off 0 bases at V and 6 bases at J, with 8 bases between the two ends. The CDR3 is made up of 13 amino acids. CDR3 bases: TGTGCCAGCAGCTTAGACGGGGCGGATGGCTACACCTTC. Encoded protein: CASSLDGADGYTF.

The CDR3 reads CASSPGGGLANYGYTF. DNA of the CDR3: TGTGCCAGCAGTCCCGGTGGGGGTTTAGCTAACTATGGCTACACCTTC. V and J are TRBV28 and TRBJ1-2; TRBD1 might be the D (5 bases). In germline, CDR1 is MDHEN, CDR2 SYDVKM. The germline V and J ends were trimmed by 5 bases and 0 bases, with 16 bases remaining between them. The CDR3 is 16 amino acids.

The rearrangement uses TRBV10-3 and TRBJ2-3, with 8 bases that match TRBD1. J lost 0 bases, V lost 2 bases, and 7 bases had no gene match. Germline V gene sequence: CDR1 ENHRY, CDR2 SYGVKD. This CDR3 is 17 amino acids long. The DNA for the CDR3 is TGTGCCATCAGTGAGGATTCGACAGGGGCGAGCACAGATACGCAGTATTTT. This translates into CAISEDSTGASTDTQYF.

V usage is TRBV5-8 and J usage is TRBJ2-3; maybe TRBD1 (6 bases). V dropped 5 bases and J dropped 2 bases, with 18 bases sitting between them. CDR1 is SGHTS, CDR2 YDEGEE, per germline. CDR3 size: 16 residues. The CDR3 loop is CASSHRQDNPTDTQYF. CDR3 in DNA: TGTGCCAGCAGTCATCGACAGGACAACCCCACAGATACGCAGTATTTT. The full variable domain, completed using reference TRBV5-8 and TRBJ2-3, is EAGVTQSPTHLIKTRGQQATLRCSPISGHTSVYWYQQALGLGLQFLLWYDEGEERNRGNFPPRFSGRQFPNYSSELNVNALELEDSALYLCASSHRQDNPTDTQYFGPGTRLTVL.

This clone was seen ten or more times. The chain couples TRBV15 to TRBJ2-2; D gene uncertain. Trimming stripped 1 base from V and 3 bases from J, with 6 bases between. The length of the CDR3 is 14 residues. CDR1 and CDR2 (germline): LNHNV, YYDKDF (reference sequence). The chain's CDR3 is CATSRVADTGELFF. CDR3 DNA sequence: TGTGCCACCAGCAGAGTGGCGGACACCGGGGAGCTGTTTTTT.

The V and J genes are TRBV3-1 (or the pseudogene TRBV3-2) and TRBJ1-1; D is uncertain. V dropped 1 base and J dropped 4 bases, with 10 bases sitting between them. This CDR3 comprises 14 residues. The V gene's germline CDR1 is LGHDT and CDR2 YNNKEL (reference sequence). DNA of the CDR3: TGTGCCAGCAGCCAAGCAGGTACGGCCACTGAAGCTTTCTTT. Translated: CASSQAGTATEAFF.

This sequence joins TRBV7-3 and TRBJ2-5; D remains unclear. The CDR3 sequence is 13 residues long. Trimming left V 5 bases short and J 4 bases short, with 11 bases between. CDR1 and CDR2 (germline): SGHTA, FQGTGA. The CDR3 nucleotides are TGTGCCAGCAGCCCAGGTGGGGTAGAGACCCAGTACTTC. Its translation: CASSPGGVETQYF.

On this clone: One end of the junction is discordant with germline, which a read error may explain. The chain employs TRBV3-1 (or the pseudogene TRBV3-2) and TRBJ1-1; D not resolved. The germline gives CDR1 LGHDT, CDR2 YNNKEL (reference sequence). The CDR3 has 9 residues. The CDR3 spells CASSQEVFF. The DNA of the CDR3 is TGTGCCAGCAGCCAAGAAGTGTTTTTT.

The chain links TRBV30 to TRBJ1-2; the D is unclear. Germline lookup yields CDR1 GTSNPN and CDR2 SVGIG (reference sequence). V lost 2 bases, J lost 2 bases, and 12 bases lay in between. The CDR3 runs 14 residues. The CDR3 nucleotides read TGTGCCTGGAGTAGGTCGGGCCGGAACTATGGCTACACCTTC. Translated: CAWSRSGRNYGYTF.

The chain's CDR3 is CATPRGYTDTQYF. The CDR3 DNA reads TGTGCCACCCCTCGGGGTTACACAGATACGCAGTATTTT. The chain links TRBV6-5 to TRBJ2-3; D is perhaps TRBD2 (5 bases). The CDR3 length is 13 residues. The V end was cut by 10 bases, the J end by 2 bases, with 13 bases between. The germline CDR1 and CDR2 sequences are MNHEY and SVGAGI.

The rearrangement uses TRBV28 and TRBJ2-7; D not resolved. Germline V CDR1 and CDR2: MDHEN, SYDVKM. V lost 1 base and J lost 6, with 7 bases in between. The CDR3 is 12 residues long. CDR3 in amino acids: CASSLSPLEQYF. CDR3 in DNA: TGTGCCAGCAGTTTATCCCCCCTCGAGCAGTACTTC. Combining the CDR3 with reference TRBV28 and TRBJ2-7 gives the whole variable domain DVKVTQSSRYLVKRTGEKVFLECVQDMDHENMFWYRQDPGLGLRLIYFSYDVKMKEKGDIPEGYSVSREKKERFSLILESASTNQTSMYLCASSLSPLEQYFGPGTRLTVT.

The chain recombines TRBV7-6 with TRBJ2-7; 7 bases agree with TRBD1. Trimming cost V 5 bases and J 2 bases; bases outside gene matches: 9. CDR3 length: 15 residues. The V gene's germline CDR1 is SGHVS and CDR2 FNYEAQ. CDR3 nucleotide sequence: TGTGCCAGCAGCCCGTATTACAGGGGTACCTACGAGCAGTACTTC. This gives the protein CASSPYYRGTYEQYF.

The rearrangement uses TRBV20-1 and TRBJ1-2; no definite D call. The CDR3 consists of 14 residues. Germline assignment: CDR1 DFQATT and CDR2 SNEGSKA (reference sequence). The V and J ends lost 3 bases and 2 bases respectively, with 13 bases between them. DNA for the CDR3: TGCAGTGCTAGTGGTCAGGCACGCAACTATGGCTACACCTTC. Its translation: CSASGQARNYGYTF.